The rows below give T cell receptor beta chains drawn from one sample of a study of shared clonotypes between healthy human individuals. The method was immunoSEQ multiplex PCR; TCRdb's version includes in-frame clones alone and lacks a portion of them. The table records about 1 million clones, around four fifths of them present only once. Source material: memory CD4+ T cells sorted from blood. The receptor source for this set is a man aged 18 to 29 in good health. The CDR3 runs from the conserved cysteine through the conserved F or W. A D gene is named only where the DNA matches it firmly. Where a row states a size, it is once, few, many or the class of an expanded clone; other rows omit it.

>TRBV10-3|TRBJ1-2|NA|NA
CAISELGGKAGYTF
TGTGCCATCAGTGAATTGGGGGGCAAGGCTGGCTACACCTTC
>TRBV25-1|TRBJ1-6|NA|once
CASSDLGSPLHF
TGTGCCAGCAGTGACCTTGGATCACCCCTCCACTTT
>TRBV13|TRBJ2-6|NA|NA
CASSFSGANVLTF
TGTGCCAGCAGCTTCTCTGGGGCCAACGTCCTGACTTTC
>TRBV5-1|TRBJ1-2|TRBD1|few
CASNSGGAHGYTF
TGCGCCAGCAACTCAGGGGGCGCCCATGGCTACACCTTC
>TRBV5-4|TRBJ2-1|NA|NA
CASSWGTGKRVNEQFF
TGTGCCAGCAGCTGGGGTACAGGGAAAAGGGTCAATGAGCAGTTCTTC
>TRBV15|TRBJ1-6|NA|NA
CATSREGGRPLHF
TGTGCCACCAGCAGAGAAGGTGGACGACCCCTCCACTTT
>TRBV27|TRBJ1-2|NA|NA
CASSPKGFSNTF
TGTGCCAGCAGTCCAAAAGGTTTCTCAAACACCTTC
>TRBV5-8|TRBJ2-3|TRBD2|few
CASSFLAGVGTDTQYF
TGTGCCAGCAGCTTTCTAGCGGGGGTAGGCACAGATACGCAGTATTTT
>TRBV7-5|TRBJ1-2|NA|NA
CARSLVFSGQGSANYGYTF
TGTGCCAGAAGCTTAGTTTTTTCTGGACAGGGGTCGGCTAACTATGGCTACACCTTC
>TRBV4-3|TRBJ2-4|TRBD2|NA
CASSQGLAGVGGIQYF
TGCGCCAGCAGCCAAGGACTAGCGGGAGTGGGGGGCATTCAGTACTTC
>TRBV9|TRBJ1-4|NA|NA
CASSPRRGTTNEKLFF
TGTGCCAGCAGCCCGCGTAGGGGAACAACTAATGAAAAACTGTTTTTT
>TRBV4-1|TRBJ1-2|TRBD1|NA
CASTPGQADFNYGYTF
TGCGCCAGCACCCCGGGACAGGCGGATTTTAACTATGGCTACACCTTC
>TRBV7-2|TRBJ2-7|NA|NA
CASSLLAGSYEQYF
TGTGCCAGCAGCTTGCTGGCAGGATCCTACGAGCAGTACTTC
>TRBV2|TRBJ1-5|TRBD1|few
CASSGDRANQPQHF
TGTGCCAGCAGTGGAGACAGGGCCAATCAGCCCCAGCATTTT
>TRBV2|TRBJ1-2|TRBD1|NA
CASRGTGTGGAYGYTF
TGTGCCAGCAGGGGCACCGGGACAGGGGGCGCTTATGGCTACACCTTC
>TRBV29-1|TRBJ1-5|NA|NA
CSVEVRDRQHF
TGCAGCGTTGAAGTCAGGGATCGCCAGCATTTT
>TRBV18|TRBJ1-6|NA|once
CASSPQKGNSPLHF
TGTGCCAGCTCACCACAAAAGGGTAATTCACCCCTCCACTTT
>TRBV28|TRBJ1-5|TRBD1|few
CASSPGQRNQPQHF
TGTGCCAGCAGTCCGGGACAGCGTAATCAGCCCCAGCATTTT
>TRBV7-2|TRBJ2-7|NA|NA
CASSALVGAGSYEQYF
TGTGCCAGCAGCGCCCTGGTGGGTGCGGGATCCTACGAGCAGTACTTC
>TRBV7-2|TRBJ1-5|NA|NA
CASSFGPSNQPQHF
TGTGCCAGCAGCTTTGGTCCCTCCAATCAGCCCCAGCATTTT
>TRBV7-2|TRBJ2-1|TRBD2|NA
CASSLEGLADNEQFF
TGTGCCAGCAGCTTGGAAGGACTAGCGGACAATGAGCAGTTCTTC
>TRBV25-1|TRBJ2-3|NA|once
CASSPILVRGEGDTQYF
TGTGCCAGCAGTCCGATCCTAGTGAGAGGAGAGGGAGATACGCAGTATTTT
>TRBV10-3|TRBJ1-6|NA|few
CAISESAPYNSPLHF
TGTGCCATCAGTGAGTCGGCCCCCTATAATTCACCCCTCCACTTT
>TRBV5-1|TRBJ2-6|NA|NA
CASSLKGVGANVLTF
TGCGCCAGCAGCTTGAAAGGGGTAGGGGCCAACGTCCTGACTTTC
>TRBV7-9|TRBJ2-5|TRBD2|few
CATFRASGDQETQYF
TGTGCCACGTTTAGGGCTAGCGGCGACCAAGAGACCCAGTACTTC
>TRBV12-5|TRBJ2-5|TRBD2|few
CASGFSVAGGLIETQYF
TGTGCTAGTGGTTTTAGTGTAGCGGGGGGGCTCATAGAGACCCAGTACTTC
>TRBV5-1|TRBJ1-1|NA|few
CASSNLPQGPGAEAFF
TGCGCCAGCAGCAATTTACCTCAGGGGCCGGGCGCTGAAGCTTTCTTT
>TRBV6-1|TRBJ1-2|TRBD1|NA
CASSEAPTGGLGYGYTF
TGTGCCAGCAGTGAAGCGCCGACAGGGGGCTTAGGTTATGGCTACACCTTC
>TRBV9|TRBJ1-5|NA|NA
CASSVGPAQPQHF
TGTGCCAGCAGCGTGGGCCCTGCCCAGCCCCAGCATTTT
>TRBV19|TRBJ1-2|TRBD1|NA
CASRIQGANYGYTF
TGTGCCAGTAGGATTCAGGGGGCTAACTATGGCTACACCTTC
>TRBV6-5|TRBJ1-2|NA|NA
CASSYSKGRRDGYTF
TGTGCCAGCAGTTACTCAAAGGGCAGGAGAGACGGCTACACCTTC
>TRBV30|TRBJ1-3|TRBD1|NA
CAWATGFGNTIYF
TGTGCCTGGGCGACAGGGTTTGGAAACACCATATATTTT
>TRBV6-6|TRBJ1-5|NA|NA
CASIGSGLSNQPQHF
TGTGCCAGCATAGGATCAGGGTTAAGCAATCAGCCCCAGCATTTT
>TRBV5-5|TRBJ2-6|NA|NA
CASSLAAGGGAGANVLTF
TGTGCCAGCAGCTTGGCTGCAGGGGGAGGGGCTGGGGCCAACGTCCTGACTTTC
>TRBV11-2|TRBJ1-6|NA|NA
CASSLPVRESPLHF
TGTGCCAGCAGCTTACCAGTCAGGGAATCACCCCTCCACTTT
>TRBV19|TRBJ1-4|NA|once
CASSNLQVGGKLFF
TGTGCCAGTAGTAATCTGCAAGTCGGAGGAAAACTGTTTTTT